The source of this TCR beta chain is a study of CD8 T cells in Susac syndrome. Peripheral blood CD8+ and CD4+ T cells were profiled by TCR beta sequencing. While serving as controls, healthy donors were matched for age and sex. The CDR3 is 14 amino acids. V shed 6 bases and J shed 4 bases, with 16 bases lying between them. The RNA input was roughly 0.45 to 1 ug, and it was reverse transcribed with random hexamers. TCRdb processed the immunoSEQ multiplex PCR reads anew with MiXCR; each CDR3 protein has one entry. The sample contains approximately 120,000 distinct CDR3 sequences, 90% to 95% of which appear only once.

The receptor was isolated from a human donor in good health. The rearrangement uses TRBV12-3 or TRBV12-4 and TRBJ2-7; D is perhaps TRBD2 (6 bases). The specimen sequenced was CD4+ T cells from PBMCs. CDR3 region: CASRVAVEVYEQYF. In DNA form, the CDR3 reads TGTGCCAGCAGAGTAGCGGTGGAGGTATACGAGCAGTACTTC.